One sample yielded the 18 T cell receptor beta chains listed below, sequenced in a study of shared clonotypes between healthy human individuals (dated by TCRdb to 2018 to 2021). The library was prepared using the immunoSEQ multiplex PCR assay. Not all clones reach the TCRdb copy of this immuneACCESS table, which keeps in-frame sequences only. Checked studies attribute under half of the gap to unresolved V genes and leave the rest unexplained. The sample table holds 550,000 to 650,000 clones, of which about 96% were seen once. Clones ranked in the top ten supply roughly 0.1% of the sample. For the CD8 naive samples, CD45RO-negative cells were positively selected for CCR7, yielding a CD45RA+CCR7+ population from which TemRA cells were excluded. Sequencing was done on a sample of naive CD8+ T cells sorted from blood. The intended sense of this specimen's cell subset or site label: CD45RA+CCR7+. These receptors all stem from a woman between 25 and 40 years old in good health.

CDR3 coding DNA: TGTGCCAGCAGCTTAGAGGTTAAGCCCCAGCATTTT. It specifies CASSLEVKPQHF. This rearrangement joins TRBV5-8 to TRBJ1-5; D gene uncertain. Per the germline V gene, CDR1 is SGHTS and CDR2 is YDEGEE. V was cut by 2 bases and J by 8 bases, with 8 bases left in between. The CDR3 covers 12 residues.

In nucleotides, the CDR3 is TGTGCCAGCAGCTTGTGGGGACTAGCGGGAGACGAGCAGTACTTC. Encoded protein: CASSLWGLAGDEQYF. The V call is TRBV5-4, the J call TRBJ2-7; 14 bases agree with TRBD2. CDR1 is SGHNT and CDR2 is YYREEE in the germline V gene (reference sequence). The CDR3 length is 15 residues. V dropped 1 base and J dropped 5; count of bases not matched to a gene: 2.

The chain recombines TRBV19 with TRBJ2-5, with TRBD1 matching 9 bases. V shed 8 bases and J 0 bases; nucleotides not matched to a gene: 13. CDR3 length: 17 amino acids. The germline CDR1 and CDR2 sequences are LNHDA and SQIVND (reference sequence). CDR3 sequence: CASAPFRDRDNQETQYF. The CDR3 nucleotides read TGTGCCAGTGCCCCGTTCCGGGACAGGGACAACCAAGAGACCCAGTACTTC.

V usage is TRBV7-8 and J usage is TRBJ1-2; D might be TRBD1 (5 bases). Trimming removed 1 base from V and 4 bases from J, with 16 bases in between. Germline assignment: CDR1 SGHVS and CDR2 FQNEAQ. This CDR3 contains 16 residues. CDR3 loop: CASSLELGASGYGYTF. The CDR3 bases are TGTGCCAGCAGCTTAGAATTAGGGGCGAGCGGCTATGGCTACACCTTC.

The sample holds a few counts of this clone. The chain is built from TRBV27 and TRBJ2-1; 7 bases map to TRBD1. Losses at the gene ends were 4 bases for V and 0 bases for J; bases not matched to a gene: 3. The CDR3 has 15 residues. Germline CDR1 reads MNHEY; CDR2 reads SMNVEV (reference sequence). CDR3 nucleotides: TGTGCCAGCAGTTCTGGGGACAGCTCCTACAATGAGCAGTTCTTC. Residues: CASSSGDSSYNEQFF.

The chain is built from TRBV19 and TRBJ2-1, with TRBD2 matching over 9 bases. The length of the CDR3 is 15 residues. Germline V gene lookup returns CDR1 LNHDA and CDR2 SQIVND (reference sequence). V trimming: 5 bases; J trimming: 4 bases; junction bases outside the gene matches: 6. The DNA of the CDR3 is TGTGCCAGTAGTCCCGCAGCGGGAGGTTACAATGAGCAGTTCTTC. Translation gives CASSPAAGGYNEQFF. The entire variable domain, with the rest obtained from reference TRBV19 and TRBJ2-1, is as follows: DGGITQSPKYLFRKEGQNVTLSCEQNLNHDAMYWYRQDPGQGLRLIYYSQIVNDFQKGDIAEGYSVSREKKESFPLTVTSAQKNPTAFYLCASSPAAGGYNEQFFGPGTRLTVL.

The chain couples TRBV6-5 to TRBJ2-5; 9 positions match TRBD2. CDR3 size: 16 residues. The germline V gene has CDR1 MNHEY and CDR2 SVGAGI. After removal of 2 bases from V and 4 bases from J, the junction contained 8 bases not matched to a gene. CDR3 amino acids: CASSYASGTGGETQYF. DNA for the CDR3: TGTGCCAGCAGTTACGCTAGCGGGACCGGGGGAGAGACCCAGTACTTC.

The CDR3, as DNA: TGTGCCAGTAGTATGGGACTCCCCAAGAACACTGAAGCTTTCTTT. Translated, it gives CASSMGLPKNTEAFF. The rearrangement links TRBV19 to TRBJ1-1; D possibly corresponds to TRBD1 (5 bases). CDR1 and CDR2 (germline): LNHDA, SQIVND (reference sequence). V was pared by 3 bases and J by 1 base, with 12 bases between. The CDR3 has 15 residues. Together with reference TRBV19 and TRBJ1-1, the CDR3 gives the full variable domain: DGGITQSPKYLFRKEGQNVTLSCEQNLNHDAMYWYRQDPGQGLRLIYYSQIVNDFQKGDIAEGYSVSREKKESFPLTVTSAQKNPTAFYLCASSMGLPKNTEAFFGQGTRLTVV.

Concerning this clone itself: A junction end diverges from the germline sequence, so it may reflect a read error. The genes are TRBV4-1 and TRBJ2-2; 8 bases agree with TRBD2. The CDR3 length is 14 residues. Germline CDR1 and CDR2: MGHRA and YSYEKL. The CDR3: CASNQLAEGGELFF. CDR3 nucleotide sequence: TGCGCCAGCAACCAACTAGCGGAAGGCGGGGAGCTGTTTTTT.

The rearrangement joins TRBV5-5 to TRBJ2-7; D is uncertain. V lost 7 bases and J lost 2, with 13 bases in between. The germline gives CDR1 SGHKS, CDR2 YYEKEE (reference sequence). This CDR3 is built from 13 residues. The CDR3 DNA is TGTGCCAGCGGACCATCCCACACCTACGAGCAGTACTTC. Translating gives CASGPSHTYEQYF.

The chain links TRBV7-2 to TRBJ2-5; the D gene is possibly TRBD2 (5 bases). The DNA end is a closer match to TRBJ2-7, so the J assignment may be wrong. The CDR3 has 15 amino acids. The germline gives CDR1 SGHTA, CDR2 FQGNSA. DNA of the CDR3: TGTGCCAGCAGCTTTCTTTCCGGGATCTCCTACGAGCAGTACTTC. Translated, it gives CASSFLSGISYEQYF.

The CDR3 sequence is CASSQEALAGGEQYF. The CDR3 DNA reads TGCGCCAGCAGCCAAGAAGCACTAGCGGGAGGTGAGCAGTACTTC. The chain couples TRBV4-1 to TRBJ2-7; TRBD2 matches at 12 bases. CDR1 is MGHRA and CDR2 is YSYEKL in the germline V gene. The CDR3 runs to 15 residues. V lost 0 bases and J lost 7; bases outside the gene matches: 4.

The chain joins TRBV2 to TRBJ2-3; D may be TRBD2 (6 bases). CDR3 length: 15 amino acids. V was clipped by 7 bases and J by 0 bases, with 14 bases between them. CDR1 SNHLY and CDR2 FYNNEI come from the germline V gene. In nucleotides, the CDR3 is TGTGCCAGCACCGCCGTGGGGGGAAGCACAGATACGCAGTATTTT. This translates into CASTAVGGSTDTQYF.

The chain links TRBV11-2 to TRBJ2-3; 11 nucleotides agree with TRBD2. Germline CDR1 and CDR2: SGHAT and FQNNGV. V was pared by 4 bases and J by 6 bases, with 15 bases of the junction left unmatched. The CDR3 runs to 18 residues. Written as DNA, the CDR3 is TGTGCCAGCAGCTCTGCCCCCACTAGCGGGGGTTCATGGGATACGCAGTATTTT. Translating it yields CASSSAPTSGGSWDTQYF.

The chain is built from TRBV5-1 and TRBJ2-2, with 7 bases identical to TRBD1. V gave up 6 bases and J gave up 1 base; unmatched junction bases: 6. Germline CDR1 reads SGHRS; CDR2 reads YFSETQ. The CDR3 runs to 15 residues. As DNA, the CDR3 is TGCGCCAGCACCTTCAGACAGGGGAACACCGGGGAGCTGTTTTTT. Encoded protein: CASTFRQGNTGELFF.

The genes are TRBV19 and TRBJ2-7, with D possibly being TRBD1 (6 bases). The V gene lost 7 bases and the J gene lost 3 bases, with 19 bases spanning the gap. The CDR3 runs 15 residues. Germline CDR1 reads LNHDA; CDR2 reads SQIVND (reference sequence). The CDR3 DNA sequence: TGTGCCAGTAATTCTCCGCAGCAAGGGGGCTACGAGCAGTACTTC. Its translation: CASNSPQQGGYEQYF.

This clone came up once. This chain uses TRBV28 with TRBJ2-7, with 11 positions matching TRBD2. With 3 bases clipped from V and 3 bases from J, the junction kept 4 bases outside the gene matches. The CDR3 covers 15 residues. Germline CDR1 MDHEN, CDR2 SYDVKM. This chain's CDR3 is CASSFSLAGDYEQYF. DNA for the CDR3: TGTGCCAGCAGTTTCTCACTAGCGGGAGACTACGAGCAGTACTTC. The full variable domain, rest sourced from reference TRBV28 and TRBJ2-7, is DVKVTQSSRYLVKRTGEKVFLECVQDMDHENMFWYRQDPGLGLRLIYFSYDVKMKEKGDIPEGYSVSREKKERFSLILESASTNQTSMYLCASSFSLAGDYEQYFGPGTRLTVT.

The chain joins TRBV27 to TRBJ2-1, with 7 bases matching TRBD1. With V trimmed by 4 bases and J by 3 bases, 9 bases remained unmatched. CDR3 length: 16 amino acids. The germline V gene has CDR1 MNHEY and CDR2 SMNVEV (reference sequence). The CDR3 reads CASSSAPTGLYNEQFF. Written as DNA, the CDR3 is TGTGCCAGCAGTTCGGCCCCGACAGGGCTCTACAATGAGCAGTTCTTC.